The following is a T cell receptor (beta chain) sequence with its context. Germline V gives CDR1 SGHNT, CDR2 YENEEA. J gave up 2 bases and V 5 bases, and 8 bases lay outside the gene matches. The CDR3 has 16 amino acids. How the authors handled the data: Cell counts per sample came from amplifying reference gene primers. Clones were read by immunoSEQ multiplex PCR, and TCRdb kept only the in-frame ones, dropping some. V, J and clone size are taken as reported in that table, and D and trimming were inferred from the DNA itself. The table shows under 65,000 clones, with roughly 82% occurring only once. The sample originates from a study of blood T cell repertoires in COVID-19.

The specimen sequenced was peripheral blood. The sequence was obtained from a woman between 55 and 75 years old with acute or convalescent COVID-19. The V gene is TRBV11-3, the J gene TRBJ1-3, with 8 bases aligning to TRBD1. This CDR3 reads CASSTRTGRAGNTIYF. The CDR3 nucleotides are TGTGCCAGCAGCACTCGGACAGGGCGGGCTGGAAACACCATATATTTT.